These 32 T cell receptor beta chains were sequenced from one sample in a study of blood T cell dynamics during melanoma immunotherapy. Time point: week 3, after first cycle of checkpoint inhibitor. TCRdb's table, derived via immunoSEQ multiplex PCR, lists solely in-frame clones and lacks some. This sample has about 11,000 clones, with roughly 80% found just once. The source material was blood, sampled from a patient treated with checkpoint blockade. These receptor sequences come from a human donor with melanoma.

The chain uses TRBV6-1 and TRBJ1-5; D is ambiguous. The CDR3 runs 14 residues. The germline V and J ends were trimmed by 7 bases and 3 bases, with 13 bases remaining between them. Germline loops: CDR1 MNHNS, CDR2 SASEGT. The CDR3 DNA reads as TGTGCCAGCAAGGGAGGGAATTTCAATCAGCCCCAGCATTTT. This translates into CASKGGNFNQPQHF.

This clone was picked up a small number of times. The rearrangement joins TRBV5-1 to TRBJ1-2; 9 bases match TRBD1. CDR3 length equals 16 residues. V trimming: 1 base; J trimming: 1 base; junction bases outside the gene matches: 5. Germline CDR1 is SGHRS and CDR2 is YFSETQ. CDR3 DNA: TGCGCCAGCAGCTTGTCCGGGACAGGGAATAACTATGGCTACACCTTC. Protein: CASSLSGTGNNYGYTF.

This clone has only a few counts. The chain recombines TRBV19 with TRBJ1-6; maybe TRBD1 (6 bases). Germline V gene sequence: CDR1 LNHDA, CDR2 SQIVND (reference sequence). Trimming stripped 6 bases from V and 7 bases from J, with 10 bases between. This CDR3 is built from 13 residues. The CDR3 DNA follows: TGTGCCAGTAGGCTACAGGGAAATTCACCCCTCCACTTT. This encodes CASRLQGNSPLHF.

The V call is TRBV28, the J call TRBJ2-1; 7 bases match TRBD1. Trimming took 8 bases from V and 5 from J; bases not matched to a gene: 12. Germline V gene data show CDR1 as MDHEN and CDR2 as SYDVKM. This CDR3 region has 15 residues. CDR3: CASAYPQTGNNEQFF. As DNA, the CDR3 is TGTGCCAGCGCCTATCCACAGACAGGGAACAATGAGCAGTTCTTC.

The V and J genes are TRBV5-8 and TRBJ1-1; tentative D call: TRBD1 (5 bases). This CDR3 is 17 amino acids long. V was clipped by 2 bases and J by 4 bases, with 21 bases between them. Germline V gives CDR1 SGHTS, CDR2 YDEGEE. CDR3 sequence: CASSLEGRRSGITEAFF. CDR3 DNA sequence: TGTGCCAGCAGCTTAGAGGGGCGGAGGTCAGGGATCACTGAAGCTTTCTTT.

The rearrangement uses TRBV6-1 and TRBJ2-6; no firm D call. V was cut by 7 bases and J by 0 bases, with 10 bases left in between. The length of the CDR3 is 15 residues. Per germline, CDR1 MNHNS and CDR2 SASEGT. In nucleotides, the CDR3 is TGTGCCAGCAATCCGGGCCTCTCTGGGGCCAACGTCCTGACTTTC. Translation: CASNPGLSGANVLTF.

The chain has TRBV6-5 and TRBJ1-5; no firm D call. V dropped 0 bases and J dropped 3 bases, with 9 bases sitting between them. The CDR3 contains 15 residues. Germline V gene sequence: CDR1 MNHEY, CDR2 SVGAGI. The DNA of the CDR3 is TGTGCCAGCAGTTACTCAGGGATATCCAATCAGCCCCAGCATTTT. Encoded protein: CASSYSGISNQPQHF.

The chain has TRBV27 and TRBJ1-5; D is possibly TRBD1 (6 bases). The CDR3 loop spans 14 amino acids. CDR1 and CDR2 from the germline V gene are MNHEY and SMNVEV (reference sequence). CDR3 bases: TGTGCATCTAGCGGCCAGGGGTCCAATCAGCCCCAGCATTTT. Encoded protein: CASSGQGSNQPQHF.

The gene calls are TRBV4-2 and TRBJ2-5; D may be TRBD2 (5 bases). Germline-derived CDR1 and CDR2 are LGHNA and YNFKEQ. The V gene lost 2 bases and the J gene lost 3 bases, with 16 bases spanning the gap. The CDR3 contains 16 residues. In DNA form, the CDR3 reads TGTGCCAGCAGCCAAAGAGGCGGGCCGGTAGAAGAGACCCAGTACTTC. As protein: CASSQRGGPVEETQYF.

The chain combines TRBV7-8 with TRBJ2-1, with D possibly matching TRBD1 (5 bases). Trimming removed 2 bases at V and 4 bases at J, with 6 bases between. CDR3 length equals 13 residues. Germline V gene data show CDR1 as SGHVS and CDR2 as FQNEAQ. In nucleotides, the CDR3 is TGTGCCAGCAGCTTACAGGGTTACAATGAGCAGTTCTTC. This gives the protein CASSLQGYNEQFF.

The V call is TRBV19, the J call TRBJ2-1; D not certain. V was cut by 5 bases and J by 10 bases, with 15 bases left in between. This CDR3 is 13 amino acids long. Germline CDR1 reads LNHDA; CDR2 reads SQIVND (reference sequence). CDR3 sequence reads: CASSLVGLAEQFF. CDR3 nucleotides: TGTGCCAGTAGTCTTGTGGGGTTGGCAGAGCAGTTCTTC.

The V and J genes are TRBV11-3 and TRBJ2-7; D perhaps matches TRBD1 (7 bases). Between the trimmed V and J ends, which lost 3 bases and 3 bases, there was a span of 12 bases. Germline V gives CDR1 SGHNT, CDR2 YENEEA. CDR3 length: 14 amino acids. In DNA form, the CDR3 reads TGTGCCAGCAGCTTTGGAGGGACAGACTACGAGCAGTACGTC. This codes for CASSFGGTDYEQYV.

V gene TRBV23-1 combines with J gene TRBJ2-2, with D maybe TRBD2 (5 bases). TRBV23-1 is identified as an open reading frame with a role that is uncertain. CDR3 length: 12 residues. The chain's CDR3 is CAVPSGTGELFF. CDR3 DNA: TGCGCAGTTCCCAGCGGCACCGGGGAGCTGTTTTTT.

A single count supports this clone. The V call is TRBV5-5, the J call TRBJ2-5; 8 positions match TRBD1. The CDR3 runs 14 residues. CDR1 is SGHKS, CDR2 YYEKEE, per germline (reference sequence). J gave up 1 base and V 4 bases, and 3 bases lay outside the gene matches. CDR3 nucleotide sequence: TGTGCCAGCAGCAAGACAGGGGTCCAAGAGACCCAGTACTTC. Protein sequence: CASSKTGVQETQYF.

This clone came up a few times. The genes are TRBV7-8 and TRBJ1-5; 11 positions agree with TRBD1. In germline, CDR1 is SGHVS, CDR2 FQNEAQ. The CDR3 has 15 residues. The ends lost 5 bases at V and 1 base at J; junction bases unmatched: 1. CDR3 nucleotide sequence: TGTGCCAGCAGCCGGGACAGGGGGAGCAATCAGCCCCAGCATTTT. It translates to CASSRDRGSNQPQHF.

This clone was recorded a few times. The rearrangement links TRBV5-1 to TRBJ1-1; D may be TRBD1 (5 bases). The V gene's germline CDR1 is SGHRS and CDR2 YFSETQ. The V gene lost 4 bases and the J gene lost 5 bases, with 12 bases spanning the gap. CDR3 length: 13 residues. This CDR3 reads CASSLTGFTEAFF. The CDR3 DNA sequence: TGCGCCAGCAGCCTTACAGGCTTTACTGAAGCTTTCTTT.

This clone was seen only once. The CDR3: CAGGILGETGELFF. CDR3 coding DNA: TGTGCCGGCGGGATCCTAGGGGAAACCGGGGAGCTGTTTTTT. The chain joins TRBV7-9 to TRBJ2-2; TRBD2 might be the D (6 bases). This CDR3 is built from 14 residues. The germline CDR1 and CDR2 sequences are SEHNR and FQNEAQ (reference sequence). Trimming stripped 11 bases from V and 5 bases from J, with 18 bases between.

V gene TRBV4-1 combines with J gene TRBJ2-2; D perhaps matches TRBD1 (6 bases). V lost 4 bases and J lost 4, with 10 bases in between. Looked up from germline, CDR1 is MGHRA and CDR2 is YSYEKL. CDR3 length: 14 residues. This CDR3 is CASSLTGRTGELFF. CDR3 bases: TGCGCCAGCAGCCTTACAGGGCGCACCGGGGAGCTGTTTTTT.

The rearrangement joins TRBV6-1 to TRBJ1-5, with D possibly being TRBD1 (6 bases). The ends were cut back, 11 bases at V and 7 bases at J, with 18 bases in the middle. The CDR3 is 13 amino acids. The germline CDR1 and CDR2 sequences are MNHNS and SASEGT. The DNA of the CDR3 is TGTGCCGGCGCAGGGGAGGTGGACCAGCCCCAGCATTTT. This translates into CAGAGEVDQPQHF.

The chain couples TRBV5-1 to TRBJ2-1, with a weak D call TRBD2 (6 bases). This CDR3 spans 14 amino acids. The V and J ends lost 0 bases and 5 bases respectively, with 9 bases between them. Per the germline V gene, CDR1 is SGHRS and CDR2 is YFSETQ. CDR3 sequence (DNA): TGCGCCAGCAGCTTGGCCCCGGGGGACAATGAGCAGTTCTTC. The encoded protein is CASSLAPGDNEQFF. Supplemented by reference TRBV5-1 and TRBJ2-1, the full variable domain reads KAGVTQTPRYLIKTRGQQVTLSCSPISGHRSVSWYQQTPGQGLQFLFEYFSETQRNKGNFPGRFSGRQFSNSRSEMNVSTLELGDSALYLCASSLAPGDNEQFFGPGTRLTVL.

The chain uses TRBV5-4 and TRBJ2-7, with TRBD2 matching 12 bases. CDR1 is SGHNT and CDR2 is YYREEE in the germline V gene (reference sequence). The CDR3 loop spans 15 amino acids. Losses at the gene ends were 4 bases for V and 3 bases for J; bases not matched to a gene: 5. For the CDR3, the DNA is TGTGCCAGCAGCATGACTAGCGGGAGTTTCTACGAGCAGTACTTC. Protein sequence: CASSMTSGSFYEQYF.

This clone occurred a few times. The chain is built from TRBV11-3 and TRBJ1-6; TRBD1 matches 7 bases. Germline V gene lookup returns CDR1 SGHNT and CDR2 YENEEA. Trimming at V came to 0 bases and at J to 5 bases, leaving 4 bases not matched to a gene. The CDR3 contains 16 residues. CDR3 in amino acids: CASSLEVGTDNSPLHF. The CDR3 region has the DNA TGTGCCAGCAGCTTAGAGGTCGGGACAGATAATTCACCCCTCCACTTT.

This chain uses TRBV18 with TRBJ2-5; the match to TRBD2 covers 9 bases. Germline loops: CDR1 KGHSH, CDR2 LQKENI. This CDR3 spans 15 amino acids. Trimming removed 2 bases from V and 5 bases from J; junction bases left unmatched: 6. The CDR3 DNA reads TGTGCCAGCTCACCAATAGCGGGAGAGGGGGAGACCCAGTACTTC. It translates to CASSPIAGEGETQYF. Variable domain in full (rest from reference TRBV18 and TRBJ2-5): NAGVMQNPRHLVRRRGQEARLRCSPMKGHSHVYWYRQLPEEGLKFMVYLQKENIIDESGMPKERFSAEFPKEGPSILRIQQVVRGDSAAYFCASSPIAGEGETQYFGPGTRLLVL.

DNA of the CDR3: TGTGCCAGCAGTTCTCCTTACAGGGGCACCTACGAGCAGTACTTC. Protein: CASSSPYRGTYEQYF. J is TRBJ2-7 and V is TRBV6-5; 7 bases are shared with TRBD1. The germline V gene has CDR1 MNHEY and CDR2 SVGAGI. This CDR3 is 15 amino acids long. The V gene end was trimmed by 4 bases and the J gene end by 2 bases; junction bases not matched to a gene: 8.

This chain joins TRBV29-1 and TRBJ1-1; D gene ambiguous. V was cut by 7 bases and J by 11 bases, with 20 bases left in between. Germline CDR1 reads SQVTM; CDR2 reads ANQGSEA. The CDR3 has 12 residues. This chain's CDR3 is CSAFDVGWMAFF. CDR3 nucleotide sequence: TGCAGCGCCTTTGACGTCGGGTGGATGGCTTTCTTT.

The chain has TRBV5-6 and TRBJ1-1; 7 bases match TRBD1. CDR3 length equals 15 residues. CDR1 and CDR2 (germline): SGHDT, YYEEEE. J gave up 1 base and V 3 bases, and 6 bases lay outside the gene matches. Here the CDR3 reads CASSWRGHGNTEAFF. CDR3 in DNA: TGTGCCAGCAGCTGGAGGGGGCACGGGAACACTGAAGCTTTCTTT.

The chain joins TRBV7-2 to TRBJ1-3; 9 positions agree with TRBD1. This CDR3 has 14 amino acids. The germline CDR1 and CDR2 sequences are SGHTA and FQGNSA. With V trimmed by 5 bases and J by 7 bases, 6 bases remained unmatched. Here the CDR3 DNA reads TGTGCCAGCAGCCAGGGACAGGGTAGGAACACCATATATTTT. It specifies CASSQGQGRNTIYF.

The CDR3 DNA sequence: TGTGCCAGCAGTGAAATTGGGGGGCTTGTACCAGATACGCAGTATTTT. It is translated as CASSEIGGLVPDTQYF. This chain joins TRBV2 and TRBJ2-3, with D possibly being TRBD1 or TRBD2 (6 bases each). Germline V gene sequence: CDR1 SNHLY, CDR2 FYNNEI. The CDR3 length is 16 residues. Trimming stripped 2 bases from V and 4 bases from J, with 16 bases between.

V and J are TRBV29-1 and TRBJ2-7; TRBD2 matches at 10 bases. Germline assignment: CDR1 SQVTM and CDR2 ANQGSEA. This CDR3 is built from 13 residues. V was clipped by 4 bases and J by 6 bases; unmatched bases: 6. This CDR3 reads CSVGLAGDGEQYF. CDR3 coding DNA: TGCAGCGTTGGCCTAGCGGGAGATGGCGAGCAGTACTTC.

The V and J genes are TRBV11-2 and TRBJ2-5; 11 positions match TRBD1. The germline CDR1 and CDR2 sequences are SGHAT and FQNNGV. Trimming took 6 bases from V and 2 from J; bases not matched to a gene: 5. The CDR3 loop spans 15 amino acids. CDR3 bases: TGTGCCAGCAGGTCGGACAGGGGGCCACAAGAGACCCAGTACTTC. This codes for CASRSDRGPQETQYF.

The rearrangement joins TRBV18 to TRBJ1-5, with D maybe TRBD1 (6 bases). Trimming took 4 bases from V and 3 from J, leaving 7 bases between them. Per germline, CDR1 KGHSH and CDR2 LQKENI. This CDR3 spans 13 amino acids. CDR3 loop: CASSRQDNQPQHF. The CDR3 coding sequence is TGTGCCAGCTCACGACAGGACAATCAGCCCCAGCATTTT.

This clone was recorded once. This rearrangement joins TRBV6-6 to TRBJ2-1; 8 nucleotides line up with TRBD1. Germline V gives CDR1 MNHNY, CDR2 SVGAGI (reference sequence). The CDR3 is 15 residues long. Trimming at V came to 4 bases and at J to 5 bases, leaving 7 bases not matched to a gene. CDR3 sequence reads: CASSSGTGVNNEQFF. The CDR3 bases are TGTGCCAGCAGTTCCGGGACAGGAGTAAACAATGAGCAGTTCTTC.